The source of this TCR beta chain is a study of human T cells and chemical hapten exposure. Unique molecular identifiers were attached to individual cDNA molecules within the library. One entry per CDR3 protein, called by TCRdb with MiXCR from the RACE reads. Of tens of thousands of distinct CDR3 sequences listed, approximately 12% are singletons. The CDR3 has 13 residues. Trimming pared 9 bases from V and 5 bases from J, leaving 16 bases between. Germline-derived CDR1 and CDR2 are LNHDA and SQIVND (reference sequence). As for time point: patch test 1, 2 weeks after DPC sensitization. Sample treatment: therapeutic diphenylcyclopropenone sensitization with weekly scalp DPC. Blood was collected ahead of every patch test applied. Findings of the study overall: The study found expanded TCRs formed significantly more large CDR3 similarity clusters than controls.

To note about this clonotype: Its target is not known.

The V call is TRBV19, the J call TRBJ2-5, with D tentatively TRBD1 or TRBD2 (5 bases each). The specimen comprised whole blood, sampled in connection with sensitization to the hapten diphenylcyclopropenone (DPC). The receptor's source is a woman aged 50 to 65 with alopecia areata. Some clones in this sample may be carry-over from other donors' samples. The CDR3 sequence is CASRRGRGETQYF. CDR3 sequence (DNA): TGTGCCAGCCGTCGGGGCCGAGGGGAGACCCAGTACTTC.